The TCR beta chain described here comes from a study of cytomegalovirus exposure and HLA in healthy donors. The study's findings and limits: The authors excluded some V segments, including TRBV6-2 and TRBV6-3, as indistinguishable. In a later analysis, a genetic analysis reported fewer productive-TCR N-insertions in an Asian-associated ancestry cluster than the cohort average.

The CDR3 contains 15 residues. Germline CDR1 SGHRS, CDR2 YFSETQ. Trimming left V 7 bases short and J 4 bases short, with 20 bases between. PCR was performed using 60 Vbeta and 13 Jbeta primers. Libraries were prepared by immunoSEQ multiplex PCR; TCRdb keeps only in-frame clonotypes and omits some of them. The table counts 60,000 to 75,000 clones; 1.7% lies in the top ten. Comments on this clone: The target antigen is unknown.

The specimen was PBMCs. The TCR sequence derives from a woman aged 30 to 39 in good health and CMV-seronegative. This chain connects TRBV5-1 to TRBJ1-2; D is perhaps TRBD1 (5 bases). CDR3 DNA sequence: TGCGCCAGCTCCCCGGGTGCGGGGCGAGGCTATGGCTACACCTTC. Protein: CASSPGAGRGYGYTF.